This TCR beta chain was retrieved from a study of molecular identifiers for immune sequencing clone quantification. About the study: Replicate runs used RNA from about 20,000 or 100,000 naive CD8 cells, which was split five ways into aliquots, and four of those aliquots were then sequenced.

Sorted naive CD8 T cells were those defined as CD8+CD4-CCR7+CD45RA+. TCRdb used MiXCR to reprocess the PCR reads, holding one entry per CDR3 protein. The repertoire holds a few hundred thousand distinct CDR3 sequences, with 24% as singletons. This clonotype was seen more than once but under ten times. Antigen: not known. The V end lost 6 bases, the J end lost 2 bases, and 13 bases lay between the germline ends. Germline values: CDR1 SGHVS, CDR2 FNYEAQ. The CDR3 contains 15 residues. Findings of the study overall: Underestimated sizes of highly expanded clones could result from identical TCR molecules that share a barcode.

The sequenced sample consisted of naive CD8+ T cells from blood, with Jurkat cell RNA spiked in. Regarding subset: FACS-sorted CD8+CD4-CCR7+CD45RA+ naive T cells. The receptor was derived from a human donor in good health. Some libraries in this study had Jurkat cell RNA spiked in. This sequence joins TRBV7-6 and TRBJ2-2; D possibly uses TRBD1 or TRBD2 (5 bases each). CDR3 coding DNA: TGTGCCAGCAGTGAATATGGGACCAACACCGGGGAGCTGTTTTTT. Translated, it gives CASSEYGTNTGELFF.